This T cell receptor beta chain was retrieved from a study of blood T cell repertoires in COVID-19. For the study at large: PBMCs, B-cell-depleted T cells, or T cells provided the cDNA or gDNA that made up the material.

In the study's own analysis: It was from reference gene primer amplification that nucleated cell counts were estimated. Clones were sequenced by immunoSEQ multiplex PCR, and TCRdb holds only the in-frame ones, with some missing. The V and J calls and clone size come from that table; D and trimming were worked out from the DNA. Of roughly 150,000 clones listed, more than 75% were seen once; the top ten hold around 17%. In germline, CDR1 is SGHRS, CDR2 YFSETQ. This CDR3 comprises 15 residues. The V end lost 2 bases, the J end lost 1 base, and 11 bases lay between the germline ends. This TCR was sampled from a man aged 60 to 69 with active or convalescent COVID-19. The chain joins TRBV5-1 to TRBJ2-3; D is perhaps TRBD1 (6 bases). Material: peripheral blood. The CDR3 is CASSLQGTGTDTQYF. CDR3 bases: TGCGCCAGCAGCTTACAGGGTACGGGCACAGATACGCAGTATTTT.